This T cell receptor (beta chain) was captured in a study of blood T cell repertoires in COVID-19. Sequenced by immunoSEQ multiplex PCR; TCRdb stores in-frame clones only, minus some. The data contain approximately 210,000 clones, about 85% of them seen just once; the ten biggest clones take up about 10%. V gave up 0 bases and J gave up 2 bases; unmatched junction bases: 6. Germline V CDR1 and CDR2: GTSNPN, SVGIG (reference sequence). This CDR3 has 15 residues. The TCR was taken from a woman of 80 years or more with COVID-19, enrolled during active disease. What was sequenced was peripheral blood. The chain couples TRBV30 to TRBJ2-5; 7 bases match TRBD1. The CDR3 spells CAWSVPTGQQETQYF. The CDR3 DNA follows: TGTGCCTGGAGTGTACCGACAGGGCAGCAAGAGACCCAGTACTTC.